These 21 T cell receptor beta chains were sequenced from one sample in a study of shared clonotypes between healthy human individuals. Profiling relied on immunoSEQ multiplex PCR, and the TCRdb table lists in-frame clones only, not all of them. The sample lists around 2.5 million clones, 90% to 95% occurring once. Sample: naive CD4+ T cells from PBMCs. Subset reported: CD45RA+ positively selected. The receptors originated from a man younger than 35 in good health. Some clones in this sample may be carry-over from other donors' samples.

V gene TRBV18 combines with J gene TRBJ1-3; D may be TRBD1 (5 bases). V dropped 3 bases and J dropped 2 bases, with 17 bases sitting between them. CDR1 and CDR2 from the germline V gene are KGHSH and LQKENI. This CDR3 is built from 17 residues. CDR3 DNA: TGTGCCAGCTCACCGGTCGACAGTTCGGGTGCTGGAAACACCATATATTTT. Protein product: CASSPVDSSGAGNTIYF.

The genes are TRBV2 and TRBJ2-7, with TRBD2 matching over 8 bases. After removal of 6 bases from V and 6 bases from J, the junction contained 13 bases not matched to a gene. This CDR3 comprises 15 residues. CDR1 and CDR2 from the germline V gene are SNHLY and FYNNEI. The CDR3 DNA sequence: TGTGCCAGCAGCCTAGAGGGGCTAGCGGGTCGCGAGCAGTACTTC. This sequence encodes CASSLEGLAGREQYF.

The V and J genes are TRBV9 and TRBJ2-1; D might be TRBD1 or TRBD2, each matching 5 bases. CDR1 is SGDLS and CDR2 is YYNGEE in the germline V gene. There are 16 residues in the CDR3. The V end lost 2 bases, the J end lost 3 bases, and 15 bases lay between the germline ends. The CDR3 DNA reads as TGTGCCAGCAGCGTTTCCGGGGCCGCCGTCTACAATGAGCAGTTCTTC. Its protein product is CASSVSGAAVYNEQFF.

V usage is TRBV28 and J usage is TRBJ2-2; D may correspond to TRBD1 or TRBD2 (5 bases each). The CDR3 consists of 15 residues. V gave up 5 bases and J gave up 6 bases, with 16 bases separating them. CDR1 and CDR2 (germline): MDHEN, SYDVKM. The CDR3 nucleotides read TGTGCCAGCAGTACAACCGGGACCCCCCCCGGGGAGCTGTTTTTT. Translating it yields CASSTTGTPPGELFF.

The chain uses TRBV7-9 and TRBJ2-2; D remains unclear. The CDR3 runs to 15 residues. Trimming took 3 bases from V and 2 from J, leaving 10 bases between them. The V gene's germline CDR1 is SEHNR and CDR2 FQNEAQ (reference sequence). DNA for the CDR3: TGTGCCAGCAGCTTCGCAAACAGAAACACCGGGGAGCTGTTTTTT. Protein: CASSFANRNTGELFF. The variable domain in full, with the rest retrieved from reference TRBV7-9 and TRBJ2-2, is DTGVSQNPRHKITKRGQNVTFRCDPISEHNRLYWYRQTLGQGPEFLTYFQNEAQLEKSRLLSDRFSAERPKGSFSTLEIQRTEQGDSAMYLCASSFANRNTGELFFGEGSRLTVL.

This chain uses TRBV2 with TRBJ1-4; D perhaps matches TRBD1 (5 bases). Trimming took off 5 bases at V and 12 bases at J, with 16 bases between the two ends. The CDR3 length is 13 residues. Per germline, CDR1 SNHLY and CDR2 FYNNEI. CDR3 sequence (DNA): TGTGCCAGCAGTCCTTACGGGACTGGGGAACTGTTTTTT. Protein sequence: CASSPYGTGELFF. The entire variable domain, with the rest obtained from reference TRBV2 and TRBJ1-4, is as follows: EPEVTQTPSHQVTQMGQEVILRCVPISNHLYFYWYRQILGQKVEFLVSFYNNEISEKSEIFDDQFSVERPDGSNFTLKIRSTKLEDSAMYFCASSPYGTGELFFGSGTQLSVL.

This clone has a handful of counts. Other nucleotide sequences in the sample specify the same CDR3. The chain is built from TRBV5-1 and TRBJ2-2, with TRBD1 matching over 8 bases. This CDR3 is built from 15 residues. V lost 4 bases to trimming and J lost 5 bases; unmatched junction nucleotides: 7. Germline V gene sequence: CDR1 SGHRS, CDR2 YFSETQ. The CDR3 DNA follows: TGCGCCAGCAGCCTAGGGACAGGAGATACCGGGGAGCTGTTTTTT. This encodes CASSLGTGDTGELFF.

V and J are TRBV2 and TRBJ2-1; TRBD2 agrees at 9 bases. V trimming: 4 bases; J trimming: 5 bases; junction bases outside the gene matches: 3. The CDR3 spans 14 residues. Germline V gene data show CDR1 as SNHLY and CDR2 as FYNNEI. The CDR3 sequence: CASSASGTHNEQFF. In DNA form, the CDR3 reads TGTGCCAGCAGTGCTAGCGGGACCCACAATGAGCAGTTCTTC.

The CDR3 here is CASSRRGPQVRGYTF. Written as DNA, the CDR3 is TGTGCCAGTAGTCGGAGGGGCCCGCAGGTGAGGGGCTACACCTTC. This chain joins TRBV19 and TRBJ1-2; the D gene is possibly TRBD1 (5 bases). The CDR3 has 15 residues. Germline CDR1 LNHDA, CDR2 SQIVND (reference sequence). V was clipped by 5 bases and J by 8 bases, with 21 bases between them.

The CDR3 DNA sequence: TGCGCCAGCAGCCAATTCGGGCGACGATTACAAGAGACCCAGTACTTC. It codes for CASSQFGRRLQETQYF. The chain employs TRBV4-1 and TRBJ2-5; D is unresolved. Germline loops: CDR1 MGHRA, CDR2 YSYEKL. Trimming took 2 bases from V and 2 from J, leaving 15 bases between them. The CDR3 is 16 residues long.

This clone has a single count. The J gene is TRBJ2-7, the V gene TRBV29-1, with D perhaps given as TRBD1 or TRBD2 (5 bases each). The CDR3 spans 14 residues. Germline CDR1 is SQVTM and CDR2 is ANQGSEA. V lost 7 bases, J lost 3 bases, and 19 bases lay in between. DNA of the CDR3: TGCAGCGCCAGTGTGGCAGGGAGTGTCTACGAGCAGTACTTC. Its protein is CSASVAGSVYEQYF.

The J gene is TRBJ2-5, the V gene TRBV28, with 9 bases that match TRBD2. The J call may be in error: the DNA end matches TRBJ2-7 better. This CDR3 is built from 15 residues. CDR1 is MDHEN, CDR2 SYDVKM, per germline. CDR3 nucleotide sequence: TGTGCCAGCAGTGGTCCGGGACTAGCAGAATACGAGCAGTACTTC. This translates into CASSGPGLAEYEQYF.

This clone was seen only once. The chain couples TRBV15 to TRBJ2-7; 8 bases are a match to TRBD1. Germline loops: CDR1 LNHNV, CDR2 YYDKDF (reference sequence). With 5 bases clipped from V and 0 bases from J, the junction kept 6 bases outside the gene matches. The CDR3 is 15 amino acids. In DNA, the CDR3 is TGTGCCACCAGCCCCCGGACAGGGAGCTCCTACGAGCAGTACTTC. Its translation is CATSPRTGSSYEQYF. Using reference TRBV15 and TRBJ2-7 for the parts outside the CDR3, the full variable domain is DAMVIQNPRYQVTQFGKPVTLSCSQTLNHNVMYWYQQKSSQAPKLLFHYYDKDFNNEADTPDNFQSRRPNTSFCFLDIRSPGLGDTAMYLCATSPRTGSSYEQYFGPGTRLTVT.

The V call is TRBV5-5, the J call TRBJ1-1; no clear D gene. V lost 6 bases, J lost 5 bases, and 26 bases lay in between. Germline V gives CDR1 SGHKS, CDR2 YYEKEE (reference sequence). The CDR3 length is 17 residues. Here the CDR3 DNA reads TGTGCCAGCATTTCTAGCTGGAGTAGGAAGATTGGGACTGAAGCTTTCTTT. Its translation is CASISSWSRKIGTEAFF. Variable domain in full (rest from reference TRBV5-5 and TRBJ1-1): DAGVTQSPTHLIKTRGQQVTLRCSPISGHKSVSWYQQVLGQGPQFIFQYYEKEERGRGNFPDRFSARQFPNYSSELNVNALLLGDSALYLCASISSWSRKIGTEAFFGQGTRLTVV.

A remark on this clone: Other DNA sequences in this sample translate to the same CDR3. J is TRBJ1-5 and V is TRBV6-5; D ambiguous. Germline CDR1 and CDR2: MNHEY and SVGAGI. The CDR3 totals 14 residues. The V end was cut by 4 bases, the J end by 0 bases, with 7 bases between. CDR3 nucleotide sequence: TGTGCCAGCAGTTCCCCGGGTAGCAATCAGCCCCAGCATTTT. Translating gives CASSSPGSNQPQHF.

The chain has TRBV4-1 and TRBJ2-2; maybe TRBD2 (6 bases). Germline-derived CDR1 and CDR2 are MGHRA and YSYEKL. This CDR3 comprises 15 residues. Deletions cut 1 base from V and 5 bases from J, with 11 bases between. CDR3 sequence: CASSQGGVVTGELFF. The CDR3 bases are TGCGCCAGCAGCCAAGGGGGGGTAGTGACCGGGGAGCTGTTTTTT.

This chain links TRBV11-2 with TRBJ1-1; tentative D call: TRBD1 (5 bases). Trimming shortened V by 2 bases and J by 3 bases, and 16 bases separated the two germline ends. The CDR3 runs 16 residues. The V gene's germline CDR1 is SGHAT and CDR2 FQNNGV. The CDR3 DNA is TGTGCCAGCAGCTTAAAACCCCAGGGAGATTACACTGAAGCTTTCTTT. It codes for CASSLKPQGDYTEAFF.

The chain is built from TRBV7-8 and TRBJ1-5, with TRBD1 matching 8 bases. CDR1 is SGHVS and CDR2 is FQNEAQ in the germline V gene. The length of the CDR3 is 15 residues. V was pared by 3 bases and J by 3 bases, with 4 bases of the junction left unmatched. The CDR3 protein is CASSLDRAINQPQHF. In DNA, the CDR3 is TGTGCCAGCAGCTTGGACAGGGCCATCAATCAGCCCCAGCATTTT.

With respect to this clone: The same CDR3 can be traced to other DNA sequences in this sample. The rearrangement joins TRBV5-1 to TRBJ2-7; 9 nucleotides line up with TRBD1. The CDR3 is made up of 13 amino acids. CDR1 is SGHRS, CDR2 YFSETQ, per germline. V shed 0 bases and J 6 bases; nucleotides not matched to a gene: 1. The CDR3 region is CASSLGQGGEQYF. The CDR3, as DNA: TGCGCCAGCAGCTTGGGACAGGGGGGCGAGCAGTACTTC.

The J gene is TRBJ2-7, the V gene TRBV5-6; D is unresolved. This CDR3 region has 15 residues. Trimming removed 4 bases at V and 0 bases at J, with 14 bases between. Germline V gene data show CDR1 as SGHDT and CDR2 as YYEEEE. CDR3 sequence reads: CASSPVGPSSYEQYF. The CDR3 nucleotides read TGTGCCAGCAGCCCCGTGGGCCCGAGCTCCTACGAGCAGTACTTC. Full variable domain (remainder filled in from reference TRBV5-6 and TRBJ2-7): DAGVTQSPTHLIKTRGQQVTLRCSPKSGHDTVSWYQQALGQGPQFIFQYYEEEERQRGNFPDRFSGHQFPNYSSELNVNALLLGDSALYLCASSPVGPSSYEQYFGPGTRLTVT.

The chain recombines TRBV28 with TRBJ2-1; D uncertain. Germline loops: CDR1 MDHEN, CDR2 SYDVKM. V gave up 0 bases and J gave up 8 bases, with 5 bases separating them. The CDR3 is 12 amino acids. Here the CDR3 reads CASSLWMDEQFF. DNA for the CDR3: TGTGCCAGCAGTTTATGGATGGATGAGCAGTTCTTC.